This TCR beta chain was captured in a study of cytomegalovirus exposure and HLA in healthy donors. About this clone: Its antigen is unidentified.

The study ran its PCR with 60 Vbeta and 13 Jbeta primers. TCRdb's copy holds only in-frame clones and misses some; the assay was immunoSEQ multiplex PCR. Of 24,000 or so clones in the sample, about four fifths were seen once. Findings of the study overall: Cytomegalovirus-associated TCR beta chains were listed, numbering 150 to 200.

The CDR3 contains 11 residues. V dropped 2 bases and J dropped 4 bases, with 3 bases sitting between them. Looked up from germline, CDR1 is MNHEY and CDR2 is SVGAGI. V gene TRBV6-5 combines with J gene TRBJ2-7; no definite D call. Source material: PBMCs. The receptor comes from a male donor in good health and CMV-seronegative. As DNA, the CDR3 is TGTGCCAGCAGTTACCAATACGAGCAGTACTTC. Protein: CASSYQYEQYF.